The rows below give T cell receptor beta chains drawn from one sample of a study of cytomegalovirus exposure and HLA in healthy donors. Generated by immunoSEQ multiplex PCR, the TCRdb table keeps only in-frame clones and is missing some. The table includes roughly 150,000 clones, around 80% detected once. The specimen sequenced was PBMCs. Receptor source: a man aged 40-55 years in good health and CMV-seropositive. Each CDR3 is given with its conserved first and last residue. The D gene is left open where the match is weak. The size field is filled for only some rows; it gives once, few, many or a size class.

D: TRBD2
size: few
J: TRBJ2-7
V: TRBV6-5
DNA: TGTGCCAGCAGTTACGCGGGAGACTCCTACGAGCAGTACTTC
CDR3: CASSYAGDSYEQYF

D: TRBD1
size: NA
J: TRBJ2-3
V: TRBV7-9
DNA: TGTGCCAGCAGCCAACCTACTCACCGGGACAGGGGCACAGATACGCAGTATTTT
CDR3: CASSQPTHRDRGTDTQYF

D: TRBD2
size: once
J: TRBJ2-2
V: TRBV4-1
DNA: TGCGCCAGCAGCCAACCAGGGAGGGAGGTCACCGGGGAGCTGTTTTTT
CDR3: CASSQPGREVTGELFF

D: TRBD1
size: NA
J: TRBJ1-6
V: TRBV5-6
DNA: TGTGCCAGCAGCCCGCAGACAGGGAAGAATTCACCCCTCCACTTT
CDR3: CASSPQTGKNSPLHF

D: NA
size: NA
J: TRBJ2-7
V: TRBV27
DNA: TGTGCCAGCAGTTTTGGGGGACACTCCTACGAGCAGTACTTC
CDR3: CASSFGGHSYEQYF

D: TRBD1
size: NA
J: TRBJ2-7
V: TRBV5-1
DNA: TGCGCCAGCAGCTCCCGGGACAGGTACGAGCAGTACTTC
CDR3: CASSSRDRYEQYF

D: TRBD2
size: NA
J: TRBJ2-3
V: TRBV11-2
DNA: TGTGCCAGCAGCTTAGATACCATCGGGACTAGCGGAACAGATACGCAGTATTTT
CDR3: CASSLDTIGTSGTDTQYF

D: NA
size: NA
J: TRBJ1-6
V: TRBV14
DNA: TGTGCCAGCAGCAAGGACAGCTCACCCCTCCACTTT
CDR3: CASSKDSSPLHF

D: NA
size: once
J: TRBJ1-3
V: TRBV29-1
DNA: TGCAGCGTTGGTCGTGGAAACACCATATATTTT
CDR3: CSVGRGNTIYF

D: NA
size: NA
J: TRBJ1-1
V: TRBV7-9
DNA: TGTGCCAGCAGCCCAGGCAGGTCCACTGAAGCTTTCTTT
CDR3: CASSPGRSTEAFF

D: TRBD1
size: NA
J: TRBJ1-2
V: TRBV5-1
DNA: TGCGCCAGCAGTGGGGAGACAGGGGCCGATGGGAGCTATGGCTACACCTTC
CDR3: CASSGETGADGSYGYTF

D: NA
size: NA
J: TRBJ2-1
V: TRBV7-3
DNA: TGTGCCAGCAGCTACGGACAGCTGGTAGAGCAGTTCTTC
CDR3: CASSYGQLVEQFF

D: NA
size: NA
J: TRBJ1-1
V: TRBV10-3
DNA: TGTGCCATCAGTGAGCTCAACACTGAAGCTTTCTTT
CDR3: CAISELNTEAFF

D: TRBD2
size: NA
J: TRBJ2-7
V: TRBV18
DNA: TGTGCCAGCTCACAGGGACTAGCGGAATCCTACGAGCAGTACTTC
CDR3: CASSQGLAESYEQYF

D: NA
size: NA
J: TRBJ1-1
V: TRBV7-3
DNA: TGTGCCAGCAGCTTTCTGGCCGAGAACACTGAAGCTTTCTTT
CDR3: CASSFLAENTEAFF

D: NA
size: NA
J: TRBJ2-2
V: TRBV19
DNA: TGTGCCAGTAGTATCGGTAGGGGGACGAACACCGGGGAGCTGTTTTTT
CDR3: CASSIGRGTNTGELFF

D: NA
size: NA
J: TRBJ1-2
V: TRBV4-1
DNA: TGCGCCAGCAGCCAAATAGCAGCTAACTATGGCTACACCTTC
CDR3: CASSQIAANYGYTF

D: TRBD1
size: NA
J: TRBJ1-1
V: TRBV19
DNA: TGTGCCAGCGCCCGGGACAGAGACACTGAAGCTTTCTTT
CDR3: CASARDRDTEAFF